These 5 T cell receptor beta chains were all obtained from the same sample, sequenced in a study of T cell responses to AZD1222 COVID-19 vaccine. The table came from immunoSEQ multiplex PCR; TCRdb's copy has only in-frame clones and leaves some out. This sample has 150,000 to 190,000 clones; about 85% occur once, and the top ten carry over 6%. The sample consisted of peripheral blood, taken after recovery from COVID-19. These receptors all come from an adult who had recovered from COVID-19.

Regarding this clone: Within the sample, other DNA sequences also encode this same CDR3. This sequence joins TRBV12-3 or TRBV12-4 and TRBJ2-7; TRBD1 matches 7 bases. J was trimmed by 1 base and V by 5 bases; bases with no gene match: 2. The CDR3 is 13 amino acids. The CDR3 region has the DNA TGTGCCAGCAGTCGGACAGGATCCTACGAGCAGTACTTC. Protein sequence: CASSRTGSYEQYF.

V is TRBV27 and J is TRBJ2-5; 7 bases map to TRBD2. Trimming removed 4 bases from V and 5 bases from J; junction bases left unmatched: 7. This CDR3 spans 14 amino acids. Germline V gene lookup returns CDR1 MNHEY and CDR2 SMNVEV (reference sequence). CDR3 in amino acids: CASSSLAGVETQYF. The CDR3 coding sequence is TGTGCCAGCAGTTCCTTGGCGGGAGTGGAGACCCAGTACTTC.

V usage is TRBV5-1 and J usage is TRBJ1-1; tentatively, D is TRBD1 (6 bases). The CDR3 length is 13 residues. Germline CDR1 is SGHRS and CDR2 is YFSETQ. V dropped 5 bases and J dropped 4 bases, with 12 bases sitting between them. The CDR3 here is CASRRTGSTEAFF. Here the CDR3 DNA reads TGCGCCAGCAGGCGTACAGGGAGCACTGAAGCTTTCTTT.

This sequence joins TRBV27 and TRBJ2-6; D gene unclear. The CDR3 loop spans 16 amino acids. Germline V gives CDR1 MNHEY, CDR2 SMNVEV (reference sequence). Trimming took off 4 bases at V and 0 bases at J, with 10 bases between the two ends. The CDR3 here is CASSSPRVSGANVLTF. The CDR3 DNA is TGTGCCAGCAGTTCCCCACGGGTCTCTGGGGCCAACGTCCTGACTTTC.

The rearrangement joins TRBV9 to TRBJ2-7; D is perhaps TRBD1 or TRBD2 (5 bases each). Germline CDR1 is SGDLS and CDR2 is YYNGEE. The CDR3 spans 15 residues. With 0 bases removed from V and 2 bases from J, the gap between germline ends came to 12 bases. CDR3 nucleotide sequence: TGTGCCAGCAGCGTAGATATGGGGGACCCCTACGAGCAGTACTTC. It is translated as CASSVDMGDPYEQYF.